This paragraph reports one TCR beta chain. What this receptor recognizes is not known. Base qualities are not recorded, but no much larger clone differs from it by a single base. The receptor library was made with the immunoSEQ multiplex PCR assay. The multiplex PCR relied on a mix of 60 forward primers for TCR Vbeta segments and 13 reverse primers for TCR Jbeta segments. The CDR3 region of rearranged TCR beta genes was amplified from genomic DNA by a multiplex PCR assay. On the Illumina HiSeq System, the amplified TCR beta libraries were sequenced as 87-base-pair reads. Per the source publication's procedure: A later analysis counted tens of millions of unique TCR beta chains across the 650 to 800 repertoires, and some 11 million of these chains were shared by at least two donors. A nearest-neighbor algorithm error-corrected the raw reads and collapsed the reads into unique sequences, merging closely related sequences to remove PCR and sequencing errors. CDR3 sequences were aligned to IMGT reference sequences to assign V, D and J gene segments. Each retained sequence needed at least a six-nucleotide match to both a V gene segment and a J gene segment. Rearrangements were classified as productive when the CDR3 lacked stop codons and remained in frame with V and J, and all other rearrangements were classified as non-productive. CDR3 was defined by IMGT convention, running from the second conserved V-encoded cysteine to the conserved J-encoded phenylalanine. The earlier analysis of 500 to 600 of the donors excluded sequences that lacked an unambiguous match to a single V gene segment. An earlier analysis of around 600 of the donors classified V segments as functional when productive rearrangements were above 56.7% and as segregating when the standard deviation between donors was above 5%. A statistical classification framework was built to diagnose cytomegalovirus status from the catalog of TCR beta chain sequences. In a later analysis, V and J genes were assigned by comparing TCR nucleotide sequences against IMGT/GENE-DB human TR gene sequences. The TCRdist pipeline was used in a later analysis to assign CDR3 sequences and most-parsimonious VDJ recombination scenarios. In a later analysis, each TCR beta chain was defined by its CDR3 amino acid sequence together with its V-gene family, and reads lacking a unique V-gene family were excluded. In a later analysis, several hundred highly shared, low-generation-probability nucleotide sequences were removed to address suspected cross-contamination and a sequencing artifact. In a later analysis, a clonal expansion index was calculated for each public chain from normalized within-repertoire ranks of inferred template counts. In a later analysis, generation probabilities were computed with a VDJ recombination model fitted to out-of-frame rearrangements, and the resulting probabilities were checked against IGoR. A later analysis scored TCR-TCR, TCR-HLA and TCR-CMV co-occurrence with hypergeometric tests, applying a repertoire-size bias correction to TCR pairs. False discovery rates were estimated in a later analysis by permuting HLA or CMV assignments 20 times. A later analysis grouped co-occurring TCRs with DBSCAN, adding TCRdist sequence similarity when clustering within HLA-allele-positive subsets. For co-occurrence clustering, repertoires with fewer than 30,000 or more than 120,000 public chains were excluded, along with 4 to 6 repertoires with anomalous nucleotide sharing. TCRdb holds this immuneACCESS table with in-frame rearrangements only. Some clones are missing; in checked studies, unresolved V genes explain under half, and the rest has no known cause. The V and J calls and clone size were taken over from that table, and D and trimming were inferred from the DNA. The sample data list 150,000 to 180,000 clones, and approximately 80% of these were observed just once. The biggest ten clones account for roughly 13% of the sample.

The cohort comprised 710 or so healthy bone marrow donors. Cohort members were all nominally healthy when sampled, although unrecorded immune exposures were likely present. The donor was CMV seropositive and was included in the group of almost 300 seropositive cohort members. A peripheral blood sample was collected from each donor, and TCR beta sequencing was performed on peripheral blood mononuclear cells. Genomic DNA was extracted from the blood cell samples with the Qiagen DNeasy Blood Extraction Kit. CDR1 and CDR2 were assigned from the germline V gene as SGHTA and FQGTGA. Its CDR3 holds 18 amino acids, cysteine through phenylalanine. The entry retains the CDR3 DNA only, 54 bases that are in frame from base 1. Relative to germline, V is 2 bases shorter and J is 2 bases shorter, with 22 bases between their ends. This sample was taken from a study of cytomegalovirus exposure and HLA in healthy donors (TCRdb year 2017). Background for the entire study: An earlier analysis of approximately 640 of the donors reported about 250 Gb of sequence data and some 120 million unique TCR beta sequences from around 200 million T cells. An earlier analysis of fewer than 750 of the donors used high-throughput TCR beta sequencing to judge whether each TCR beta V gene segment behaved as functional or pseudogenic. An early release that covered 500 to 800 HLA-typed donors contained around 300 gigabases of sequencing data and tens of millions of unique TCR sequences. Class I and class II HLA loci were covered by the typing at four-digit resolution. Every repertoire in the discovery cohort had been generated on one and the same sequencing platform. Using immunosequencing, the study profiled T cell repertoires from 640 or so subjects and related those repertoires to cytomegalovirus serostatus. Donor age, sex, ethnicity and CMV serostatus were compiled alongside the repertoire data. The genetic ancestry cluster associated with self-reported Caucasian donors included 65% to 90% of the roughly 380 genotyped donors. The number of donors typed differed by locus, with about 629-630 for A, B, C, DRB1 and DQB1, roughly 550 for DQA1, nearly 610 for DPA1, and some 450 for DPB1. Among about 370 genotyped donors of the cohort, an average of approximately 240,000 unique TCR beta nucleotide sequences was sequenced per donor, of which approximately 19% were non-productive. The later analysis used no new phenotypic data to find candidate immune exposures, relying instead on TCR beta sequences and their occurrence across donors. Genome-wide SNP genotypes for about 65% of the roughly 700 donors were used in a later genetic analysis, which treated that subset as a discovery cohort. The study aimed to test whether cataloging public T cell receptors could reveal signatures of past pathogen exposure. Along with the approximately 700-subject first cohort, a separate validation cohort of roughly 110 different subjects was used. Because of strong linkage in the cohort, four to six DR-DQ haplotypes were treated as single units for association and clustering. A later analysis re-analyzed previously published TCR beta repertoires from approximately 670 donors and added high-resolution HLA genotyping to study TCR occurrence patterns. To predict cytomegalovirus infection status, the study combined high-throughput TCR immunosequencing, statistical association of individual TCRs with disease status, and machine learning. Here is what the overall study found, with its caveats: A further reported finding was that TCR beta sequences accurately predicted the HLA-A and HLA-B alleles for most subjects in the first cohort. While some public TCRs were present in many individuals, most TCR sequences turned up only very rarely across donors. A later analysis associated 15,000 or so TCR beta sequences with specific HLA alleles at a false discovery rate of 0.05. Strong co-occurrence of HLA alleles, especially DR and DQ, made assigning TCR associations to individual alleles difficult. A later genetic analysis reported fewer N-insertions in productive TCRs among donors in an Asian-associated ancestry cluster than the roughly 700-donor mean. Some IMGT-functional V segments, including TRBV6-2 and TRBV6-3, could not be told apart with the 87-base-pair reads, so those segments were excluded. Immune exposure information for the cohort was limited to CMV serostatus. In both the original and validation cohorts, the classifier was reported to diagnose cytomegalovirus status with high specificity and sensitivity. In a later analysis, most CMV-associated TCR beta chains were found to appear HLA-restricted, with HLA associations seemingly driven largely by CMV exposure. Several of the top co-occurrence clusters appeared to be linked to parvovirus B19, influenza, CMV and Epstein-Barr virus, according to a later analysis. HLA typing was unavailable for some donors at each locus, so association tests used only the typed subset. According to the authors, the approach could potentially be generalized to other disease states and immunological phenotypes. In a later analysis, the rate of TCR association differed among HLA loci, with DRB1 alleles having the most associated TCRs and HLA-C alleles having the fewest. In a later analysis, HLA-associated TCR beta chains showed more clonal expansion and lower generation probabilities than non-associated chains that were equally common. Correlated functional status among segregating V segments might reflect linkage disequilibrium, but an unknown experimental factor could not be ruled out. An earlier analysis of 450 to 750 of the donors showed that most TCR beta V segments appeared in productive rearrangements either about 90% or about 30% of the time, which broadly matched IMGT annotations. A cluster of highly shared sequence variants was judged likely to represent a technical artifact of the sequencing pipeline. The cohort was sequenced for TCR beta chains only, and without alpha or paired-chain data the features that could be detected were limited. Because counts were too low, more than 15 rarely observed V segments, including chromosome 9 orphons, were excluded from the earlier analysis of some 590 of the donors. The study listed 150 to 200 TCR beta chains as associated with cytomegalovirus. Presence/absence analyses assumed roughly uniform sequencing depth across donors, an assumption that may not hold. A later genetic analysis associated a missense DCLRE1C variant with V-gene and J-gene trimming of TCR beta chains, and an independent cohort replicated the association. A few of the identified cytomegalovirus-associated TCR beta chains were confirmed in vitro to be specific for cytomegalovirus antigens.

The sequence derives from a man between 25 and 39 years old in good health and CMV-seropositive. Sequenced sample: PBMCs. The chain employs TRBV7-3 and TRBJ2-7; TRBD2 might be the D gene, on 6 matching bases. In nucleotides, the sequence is TGTGCCAGCAGCTTAGTAGCGGTAGTCTCTCGTGGGGCCTACGAGCAGTACTTC. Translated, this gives CASSLVAVVSRGAYEQYF.